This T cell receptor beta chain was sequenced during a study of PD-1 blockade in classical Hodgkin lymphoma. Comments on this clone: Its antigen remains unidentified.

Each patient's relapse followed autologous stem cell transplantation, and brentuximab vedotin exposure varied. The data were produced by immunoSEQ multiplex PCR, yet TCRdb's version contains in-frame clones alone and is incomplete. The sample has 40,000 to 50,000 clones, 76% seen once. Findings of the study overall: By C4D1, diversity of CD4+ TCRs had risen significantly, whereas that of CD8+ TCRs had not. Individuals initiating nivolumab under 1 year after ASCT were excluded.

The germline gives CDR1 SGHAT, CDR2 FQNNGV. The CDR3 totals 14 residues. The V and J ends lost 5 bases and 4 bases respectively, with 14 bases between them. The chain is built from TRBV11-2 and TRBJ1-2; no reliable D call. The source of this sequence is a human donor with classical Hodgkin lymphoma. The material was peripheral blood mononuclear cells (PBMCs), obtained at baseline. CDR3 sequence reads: CASSPQSGRYGYTF. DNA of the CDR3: TGTGCCAGCAGCCCTCAATCCGGACGCTATGGCTACACCTTC.